This T cell receptor beta chain was recovered during a study of blood T cell repertoires in COVID-19. Looking at the study overall: Sample material is recorded as cDNA or gDNA derived from T cells, B-cell-depleted T cells, or PBMCs.

Germline V gene data show CDR1 as KGHSH and CDR2 as LQKENI. This CDR3 spans 14 amino acids. Trimming removed 0 bases from V and 15 bases from J, with 18 bases in between. Per the authors' pipeline: Using reference gene primer amplification, nucleated cell counts were estimated. Sequenced by immunoSEQ multiplex PCR; TCRdb stores in-frame clones only, minus some. Clone size and V and J calls were adopted from that table, with D and trimming inferred from the DNA. There are some 250,000 clones in the sample; under 85% occur only once, and approximately 1.8% lies in the top ten. Source material: peripheral blood. The sequence came from a man younger than 40 who had recovered from COVID-19. The chain joins TRBV18 to TRBJ2-1; tentatively, D is TRBD2 (6 bases). CDR3 sequence: CASSPPTKRVDLFF. The CDR3 DNA follows: TGTGCCAGCTCACCACCAACGAAGCGGGTTGACTTGTTCTTC.